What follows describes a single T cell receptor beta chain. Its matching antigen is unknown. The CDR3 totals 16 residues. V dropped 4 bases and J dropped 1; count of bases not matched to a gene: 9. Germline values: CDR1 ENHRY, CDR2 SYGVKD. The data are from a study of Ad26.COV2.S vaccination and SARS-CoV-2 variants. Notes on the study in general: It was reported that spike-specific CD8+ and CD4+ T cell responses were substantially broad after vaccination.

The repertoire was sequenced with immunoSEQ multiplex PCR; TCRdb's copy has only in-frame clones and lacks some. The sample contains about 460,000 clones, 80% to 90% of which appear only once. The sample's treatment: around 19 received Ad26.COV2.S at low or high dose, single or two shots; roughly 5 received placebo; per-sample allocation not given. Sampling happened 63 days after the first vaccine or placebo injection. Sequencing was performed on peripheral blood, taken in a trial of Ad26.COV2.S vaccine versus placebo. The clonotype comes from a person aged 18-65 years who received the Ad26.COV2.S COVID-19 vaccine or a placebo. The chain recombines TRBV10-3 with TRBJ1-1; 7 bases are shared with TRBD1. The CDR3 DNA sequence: TGTGCCATCAGTGTGAGGGACAGTTGGAAGAACACTGAAGCTTTCTTT. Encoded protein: CAISVRDSWKNTEAFF.